Listed below are T cell receptor beta chains from one sample, sequenced in a study of cytomegalovirus exposure and HLA in healthy donors. The table came from immunoSEQ multiplex PCR; TCRdb's copy has only in-frame clones and leaves some out. The sample has around 130,000 clones, 50% to 80% seen once; the top ten hold about 8%. The sample comprised PBMCs. The receptors derive from a woman in her 40s in good health and CMV-seropositive. Each CDR3 is given with its conserved first and last residue. Fields, in order: V gene, clone size, J gene, D gene, CDR3 protein, CDR3 DNA. The D gene is left open where the match is weak. The size field is filled for only some rows; it gives once, few, many or a size class.

v_call: TRBV7-9; clone_size: few; j_call: TRBJ1-1; d_call: .; cdr3_aa: CASSMSGRGTEAFF; cdr3_nt: TGTGCCAGCAGCATGTCAGGGAGGGGCACTGAAGCTTTCTTT
v_call: TRBV29-1; clone_size: .; j_call: TRBJ1-5; d_call: .; cdr3_aa: CSVEYLPGQPQHF; cdr3_nt: TGCAGCGTTGAGTACCTACCGGGTCAGCCCCAGCATTTT
v_call: TRBV5-8; clone_size: .; j_call: TRBJ2-2; d_call: .; cdr3_aa: CASSLVDDSRNTGELFF; cdr3_nt: TGTGCCAGCAGCTTGGTAGACGACAGTAGGAACACCGGGGAGCTGTTTTTT
v_call: TRBV5-6; clone_size: .; j_call: TRBJ1-1; d_call: .; cdr3_aa: CASSFGEEYTEAFF; cdr3_nt: TGTGCCAGCAGCTTCGGGGAGGAGTATACTGAAGCTTTCTTT
v_call: TRBV19; clone_size: .; j_call: TRBJ2-7; d_call: TRBD2; cdr3_aa: CASSPGTSGNEQYF; cdr3_nt: TGTGCCAGTAGTCCTGGGACTAGCGGGAACGAGCAGTACTTC
v_call: TRBV21-1; clone_size: .; j_call: TRBJ2-7; d_call: .; cdr3_aa: CASSKEPRTSEYYEQYF; cdr3_nt: TGTGCCAGCAGCAAAGAGCCTCGGACTAGCGAATACTACGAGCAGTACTTC
v_call: TRBV27; clone_size: .; j_call: TRBJ1-5; d_call: .; cdr3_aa: CASSSNSNQPQHF; cdr3_nt: TGTGCCAGCAGTTCAAATAGCAATCAGCCCCAGCATTTT
v_call: TRBV11-3; clone_size: .; j_call: TRBJ2-4; d_call: TRBD2; cdr3_aa: CASSSPGSGRIQYF; cdr3_nt: TGTGCCAGCAGCTCCCCCGGGAGCGGGAGGATTCAGTACTTC
v_call: TRBV18; clone_size: .; j_call: TRBJ1-1; d_call: .; cdr3_aa: CASSSDSGWTEAFF; cdr3_nt: TGTGCCAGCTCATCGGACTCGGGGTGGACTGAAGCTTTCTTT
v_call: TRBV4-2; clone_size: .; j_call: TRBJ2-3; d_call: TRBD2; cdr3_aa: CASSQGTSGRASTDTQYF; cdr3_nt: TGTGCCAGCAGCCAAGGGACTAGCGGGAGGGCAAGTACAGATACGCAGTATTTT
v_call: TRBV18; clone_size: .; j_call: TRBJ2-1; d_call: .; cdr3_aa: CASSQQASSYSSYNEQFF; cdr3_nt: TGTGCCAGCTCACAACAGGCAAGTTCTTATAGCTCCTACAATGAGCAGTTCTTC
v_call: TRBV5-1; clone_size: .; j_call: TRBJ2-5; d_call: .; cdr3_aa: CASKGGGETQYF; cdr3_nt: TGCGCCAGCAAGGGCGGAGGAGAGACCCAGTACTTC
v_call: TRBV6-5; clone_size: few; j_call: TRBJ1-5; d_call: TRBD1; cdr3_aa: CASSPPGQGNQPQHF; cdr3_nt: TGTGCCAGCAGTCCCCCGGGACAGGGCAATCAGCCCCAGCATTTT
v_call: TRBV4-1; clone_size: .; j_call: TRBJ2-7; d_call: TRBD1; cdr3_aa: CASSQDLQGADEQYF; cdr3_nt: TGCGCCAGCAGCCAAGATCTACAGGGGGCCGACGAGCAGTACTTC
v_call: TRBV5-4; clone_size: .; j_call: TRBJ2-4; d_call: TRBD1; cdr3_aa: CASSRQGLAKNIQYF; cdr3_nt: TGTGCCAGCAGTCGACAGGGGCTAGCCAAAAACATTCAGTACTTC
v_call: TRBV7-8; clone_size: .; j_call: TRBJ1-2; d_call: TRBD1; cdr3_aa: CASSPSQGSGYTF; cdr3_nt: TGTGCCAGCAGCCCGTCACAGGGGTCCGGCTACACCTTC
v_call: TRBV28; clone_size: .; j_call: TRBJ1-2; d_call: .; cdr3_aa: CASSSPGSYGYTF; cdr3_nt: TGTGCCAGCAGTTCCCCCGGGTCTTATGGCTACACCTTC
v_call: TRBV7-7; clone_size: .; j_call: TRBJ2-1; d_call: .; cdr3_aa: CASSFSVTAYNEQFF; cdr3_nt: TGTGCTAGCAGCTTTAGCGTCACGGCCTACAATGAGCAGTTCTTC
v_call: TRBV7-7; clone_size: few; j_call: TRBJ2-2; d_call: .; cdr3_aa: CAIATGELFF; cdr3_nt: TGTGCTATCGCGACAGGGGAGCTGTTTTTT
v_call: TRBV6-5; clone_size: .; j_call: TRBJ1-5; d_call: TRBD1; cdr3_aa: CASSLTGGSNQPQHF; cdr3_nt: TGTGCCAGCAGTTTGACAGGGGGCAGCAATCAGCCCCAGCATTTT
v_call: TRBV6-1; clone_size: .; j_call: TRBJ1-5; d_call: TRBD1; cdr3_aa: CASSIQGADQPQHF; cdr3_nt: TGTGCCAGCAGCATACAGGGGGCCGATCAGCCCCAGCATTTT
v_call: TRBV28; clone_size: .; j_call: TRBJ2-3; d_call: TRBD2; cdr3_aa: CASSSPGLAGESTDTQYF; cdr3_nt: TGTGCCAGCAGTTCACCGGGACTAGCGGGAGAAAGCACAGATACGCAGTATTTT
v_call: TRBV6-6; clone_size: few; j_call: TRBJ2-7; d_call: .; cdr3_aa: CASSLDYEQYF; cdr3_nt: TGTGCCAGCAGTTTAGACTACGAGCAGTACTTC
v_call: TRBV28; clone_size: .; j_call: TRBJ1-2; d_call: TRBD1; cdr3_aa: CASSLTGTGGNGYTF; cdr3_nt: TGTGCCAGCAGTTTAACTGGGACAGGGGGCAATGGCTACACCTTC
v_call: TRBV5-1; clone_size: .; j_call: TRBJ2-7; d_call: TRBD2; cdr3_aa: CASSLWSGGSYEQYF; cdr3_nt: TGCGCCAGCAGCTTGTGGAGCGGGGGCTCCTACGAGCAGTACTTC
v_call: TRBV5-1; clone_size: few; j_call: TRBJ2-3; d_call: TRBD2; cdr3_aa: CASSQLAGDTDTQYF; cdr3_nt: TGCGCCAGCAGCCAATTAGCGGGGGACACAGATACGCAGTATTTT
v_call: TRBV6-5; clone_size: few; j_call: TRBJ2-4; d_call: .; cdr3_aa: CASSLRDTNIQYF; cdr3_nt: TGTGCCAGCAGTCTACGGGACACTAACATTCAGTACTTC
v_call: TRBV7-9; clone_size: .; j_call: TRBJ2-4; d_call: TRBD1; cdr3_aa: CASTEDRDWESPLIQYF; cdr3_nt: TGTGCCAGCACCGAGGACAGGGATTGGGAGAGCCCACTCATTCAGTACTTC
v_call: TRBV5-1; clone_size: .; j_call: TRBJ1-1; d_call: TRBD1; cdr3_aa: CASSTRQGLNTEAFF; cdr3_nt: TGCGCCAGCAGCACCAGACAGGGCCTGAACACTGAAGCTTTCTTT
v_call: TRBV30; clone_size: few; j_call: TRBJ1-1; d_call: .; cdr3_aa: CAWDREQLNTEAFF; cdr3_nt: TGTGCCTGGGACCGGGAGCAGCTTAACACTGAAGCTTTCTTT
v_call: TRBV7-8; clone_size: few; j_call: TRBJ2-1; d_call: .; cdr3_aa: CASSLGIAATYNEQFF; cdr3_nt: TGTGCCAGCAGCTTAGGGATAGCGGCGACCTACAATGAGCAGTTCTTC
v_call: TRBV7-9; clone_size: .; j_call: TRBJ1-1; d_call: .; cdr3_aa: CASSLEGLTEAFF; cdr3_nt: TGTGCCAGCAGCTTAGAGGGGTTGACTGAAGCTTTCTTT
v_call: TRBV9; clone_size: .; j_call: TRBJ2-3; d_call: TRBD1; cdr3_aa: CASSVVGQSTDTQYF; cdr3_nt: TGTGCCAGCAGCGTAGTGGGACAGAGCACAGATACGCAGTATTTT
v_call: TRBV9; clone_size: .; j_call: TRBJ2-7; d_call: TRBD2; cdr3_aa: CASSPSVGLAYNSYEQYF; cdr3_nt: TGTGCCAGCAGCCCCAGTGTGGGACTAGCCTATAACTCCTACGAGCAGTACTTC
v_call: TRBV7-7; clone_size: .; j_call: TRBJ2-1; d_call: TRBD2; cdr3_aa: CASSPLGTNPEQFF; cdr3_nt: TGTGCTAGCAGCCCACTGGGGACTAACCCAGAGCAGTTCTTC
v_call: TRBV6-6; clone_size: .; j_call: TRBJ1-1; d_call: .; cdr3_aa: CASTRDGQGSTEAFF; cdr3_nt: TGTGCCAGCACCCGCGATGGGCAGGGGAGTACTGAAGCTTTCTTT
v_call: TRBV29-1; clone_size: .; j_call: TRBJ2-5; d_call: TRBD2; cdr3_aa: CSAVRGLARETQYF; cdr3_nt: TGCAGCGCTGTCAGGGGACTAGCTCGAGAGACCCAGTACTTC
v_call: TRBV12-5; clone_size: .; j_call: TRBJ1-3; d_call: TRBD1; cdr3_aa: CASGKETTGHGNTIYF; cdr3_nt: TGTGCTAGTGGTAAGGAAACGACAGGGCACGGAAACACCATATATTTT
v_call: TRBV19; clone_size: .; j_call: TRBJ2-1; d_call: .; cdr3_aa: CASSISYSYNEQFF; cdr3_nt: TGTGCCAGTAGTATTTCGTATTCCTACAATGAGCAGTTCTTC
v_call: TRBV18; clone_size: .; j_call: TRBJ2-7; d_call: TRBD2; cdr3_aa: CASSPQFPSGGPYEQYF; cdr3_nt: TGTGCCAGCTCACCACAATTCCCTAGCGGAGGACCATACGAGCAGTACTTC
v_call: TRBV28; clone_size: .; j_call: TRBJ1-1; d_call: .; cdr3_aa: CASSSLATNTEAFF; cdr3_nt: TGTGCCAGCAGTTCGTTAGCAACTAACACTGAAGCTTTCTTT
v_call: TRBV28; clone_size: .; j_call: TRBJ2-3; d_call: .; cdr3_aa: CASSLGLTGTDTQYF; cdr3_nt: TGTGCCAGCAGTTTGGGCCTCACGGGAACAGATACGCAGTATTTT
v_call: TRBV27; clone_size: .; j_call: TRBJ2-1; d_call: TRBD2; cdr3_aa: CASSPGLAGGNEQFF; cdr3_nt: TGTGCCAGCAGCCCGGGACTAGCGGGAGGGAATGAGCAGTTCTTC
v_call: TRBV6-1; clone_size: .; j_call: TRBJ1-4; d_call: TRBD1; cdr3_aa: CASRVNQGDEKLFF; cdr3_nt: TGTGCCAGCAGGGTTAACCAGGGGGATGAAAAACTGTTTTTT